This passage covers 18 T cell receptor beta chains from one sample sequenced in a study of blood T cell repertoires in COVID-19. This table comes from immunoSEQ multiplex PCR, and its TCRdb copy is limited to in-frame clones, with some not included. Among roughly 430,000 clones listed, 70% to 90% were seen once. The sample consisted of PBMCs or T cells enriched from blood (not recorded which). The receptors come from a woman younger than 30 who had been exposed to COVID-19.

The V and J genes are TRBV6-1 and TRBJ1-2; D gene uncertain. V lost 2 bases, J lost 5 bases, and 15 bases lay in between. Germline V gene lookup returns CDR1 MNHNS and CDR2 SASEGT. CDR3 length: 15 residues. In DNA, the CDR3 is TGTGCCAGCAGTGAATTGTTAGGTCCAGCGTATGGCTACACCTTC. Translating gives CASSELLGPAYGYTF.

In this sample, this clone turned up a few times. The chain joins TRBV7-2 to TRBJ1-6; a possible D gene is TRBD1 (6 bases). V gave up 2 bases and J gave up 5 bases, with 7 bases separating them. The CDR3 extends over 14 amino acids. Per germline, CDR1 SGHTA and CDR2 FQGNSA. CDR3 sequence reads: CASSLTGNNSPLHF. CDR3 nucleotides: TGTGCCAGCAGCTTAACAGGGAATAATTCACCCCTCCACTTT.

The V call is TRBV5-6, the J call TRBJ2-3; D is unresolved. Germline V CDR1 and CDR2: SGHDT, YYEEEE. The CDR3 contains 11 residues. V lost 4 bases and J lost 3, with 3 bases in between. CDR3 sequence reads: CASSQTDTQYF. The DNA for the CDR3 is TGTGCCAGCAGCCAAACAGATACGCAGTATTTT.

The rearrangement uses TRBV27 and TRBJ1-2, with a possible D match to TRBD1 (5 bases). The V and J ends lost 4 bases and 7 bases respectively, with 25 bases between them. The CDR3 is 17 residues long. The germline V gene encodes CDR1 MNHEY and CDR2 SMNVEV (reference sequence). In DNA, the CDR3 is TGTGCCAGCAGTTCACCGGGGGGTCCAGGACTGCCATTTGGCTACACCTTC. It is translated as CASSSPGGPGLPFGYTF.

V usage is TRBV27 and J usage is TRBJ1-1; the D gene is possibly TRBD1 (6 bases). CDR1 and CDR2 from the germline V gene are MNHEY and SMNVEV (reference sequence). The CDR3 has 14 residues. V was clipped by 3 bases and J by 4 bases, with 12 bases between them. This CDR3 reads CASSLGRGITEAFF. The CDR3 coding sequence is TGTGCCAGCAGTTTGGGCAGGGGTATCACTGAAGCTTTCTTT.

V is TRBV10-1 and J is TRBJ2-4, with a weak D call TRBD2 (6 bases). Germline-derived CDR1 and CDR2 are WNHNN and SYGVQD (reference sequence). V lost 5 bases to trimming and J lost 7 bases, with 18 bases between them. CDR3 length: 15 residues. CDR3 sequence: CASSLGGGGMNIQYF. The DNA for the CDR3 is TGCGCCAGCAGTCTGGGGGGAGGCGGGATGAACATTCAGTACTTC.

The chain couples TRBV27 to TRBJ2-1, with 10 bases aligning to TRBD2. After removal of 3 bases from V and 7 bases from J, the junction contained 6 bases not matched to a gene. From germline, CDR1 is MNHEY and CDR2 SMNVEV (reference sequence). This CDR3 is 15 amino acids long. CDR3 bases: TGTGCCAGCAGTTTCTATAGCGGGAGGACAAATGAGCAGTTCTTC. Its protein is CASSFYSGRTNEQFF.

The J gene is TRBJ1-6, the V gene TRBV18; no clear D. The CDR3 has 14 residues. The germline gives CDR1 KGHSH, CDR2 LQKENI. The V end lost 6 bases, the J end lost 5 bases, and 11 bases lay between the germline ends. Written as DNA, the CDR3 is TGTGCCAGCTCTGAGGGTGGTCATAATTCACCCCTCCACTTT. This encodes CASSEGGHNSPLHF.

This clone occurred once. The rearrangement joins TRBV6-1 to TRBJ1-5; 9 nucleotides line up with TRBD1. The length of the CDR3 is 15 residues. V was clipped by 2 bases and J by 7 bases; unmatched bases: 6. Germline V gene lookup returns CDR1 MNHNS and CDR2 SASEGT. The CDR3 region is CASSEWGQGYQPQHF. DNA of the CDR3: TGTGCCAGCAGTGAATGGGGACAGGGCTACCAGCCCCAGCATTTT.

This sequence joins TRBV5-1 and TRBJ2-2; a possible D gene is TRBD2 (5 bases). V was trimmed by 0 bases and J by 4 bases, leaving 10 bases between them. CDR1 and CDR2 (germline): SGHRS, YFSETQ. The CDR3 covers 15 residues. The CDR3 DNA follows: TGCGCCAGCAGCTTGGAGCCTAGCTTCACCGGGGAGCTGTTTTTT. It translates to CASSLEPSFTGELFF.

The chain's CDR3 is CASRPGTGTHNEQFF. For the CDR3, the DNA is TGTGCCAGCAGGCCCGGGACAGGCACCCACAATGAGCAGTTCTTC. This chain connects TRBV7-6 to TRBJ2-1, with 8 bases matching TRBD1. Looked up from germline, CDR1 is SGHVS and CDR2 is FNYEAQ. Trimming at V came to 6 bases and at J to 5 bases, leaving 9 bases not matched to a gene. The CDR3 has 15 residues.

V is TRBV7-9 and J is TRBJ1-5, with a weak D call TRBD1 (5 bases). The CDR3 runs 14 residues. The germline V gene encodes CDR1 SEHNR and CDR2 FQNEAQ (reference sequence). Trimming pared 6 bases from V and 0 bases from J, leaving 9 bases between. DNA for the CDR3: TGTGCCAGCAGTTCTCAGGGTAGCAATCAGCCCCAGCATTTT. It is translated as CASSSQGSNQPQHF.

The rearrangement uses TRBV27 and TRBJ2-3; 9 bases align to TRBD2. The CDR3 is made up of 15 amino acids. V lost 7 bases to trimming and J lost 4 bases; unmatched junction nucleotides: 9. The germline gives CDR1 MNHEY, CDR2 SMNVEV (reference sequence). The CDR3, as DNA: TGTGCCAGCACCCTTCGCGGGAGGGTTCCAGATACGCAGTATTTT. Encoded protein: CASTLRGRVPDTQYF.

The V and J genes are TRBV5-1 and TRBJ1-5; possible D gene TRBD1, 6 bases. Per the germline V gene, CDR1 is SGHRS and CDR2 is YFSETQ. Trimming cost V 3 bases and J 3 bases, with 13 bases left between them. The CDR3 runs 15 residues. Here the CDR3 DNA reads TGCGCCAGCAGCTCAGAAGGGACACCCAATCAGCCCCAGCATTTT. It translates to CASSSEGTPNQPQHF. The full variable domain, rest sourced from reference TRBV5-1 and TRBJ1-5, is KAGVTQTPRYLIKTRGQQVTLSCSPISGHRSVSWYQQTPGQGLQFLFEYFSETQRNKGNFPGRFSGRQFSNSRSEMNVSTLELGDSALYLCASSSEGTPNQPQHFGDGTRLSIL.

CDR3: CASSLRHGSRGSKLFF. The CDR3, as DNA: TGTGCCAGCAGTTTACGTCACGGGAGTAGGGGTTCGAAACTGTTTTTT. This chain joins TRBV28 and TRBJ1-4; D is perhaps TRBD1 (5 bases). This CDR3 is 16 amino acids long. V was trimmed by 2 bases and J by 11 bases, leaving 21 bases between them. Germline CDR1 reads MDHEN; CDR2 reads SYDVKM.

V usage is TRBV18 and J usage is TRBJ2-2; TRBD1 might be the D (6 bases). This CDR3 region has 16 residues. Trimming cost V 8 bases and J 4 bases, with 20 bases left between them. The germline CDR1 and CDR2 sequences are KGHSH and LQKENI. The CDR3 loop is CASAFGGASPTGELFF. As DNA, the CDR3 is TGTGCCAGCGCCTTTGGGGGCGCGTCGCCCACCGGGGAGCTGTTTTTT.

This clone was found a few times. The chain employs TRBV28 and TRBJ1-6; 9 bases align to TRBD1. After removal of 4 bases from V and 6 bases from J, the junction contained 7 bases not matched to a gene. Germline V gene sequence: CDR1 MDHEN, CDR2 SYDVKM. The CDR3 is 16 amino acids. The CDR3 loop is CASSSRTGEGNSPLHF. For the CDR3, the DNA is TGTGCCAGCAGTTCGCGGACAGGGGAAGGTAATTCACCCCTCCACTTT.

The chain joins TRBV4-3 to TRBJ1-2; D might be TRBD1 (6 bases). Trimming left V 0 bases short and J 4 bases short, with 15 bases between. This CDR3 comprises 16 residues. The V gene's germline CDR1 is LGHNA and CDR2 YSLEER. CDR3 loop: CASSQDRQVAGYGYTF. The CDR3 DNA follows: TGCGCCAGCAGCCAAGACAGACAGGTAGCCGGCTATGGCTACACCTTC.